A single sample is the source of the 8 T cell receptor beta chains below, sequenced in a study of T cells in Graves' hyperthyroidism and ophthalmopathy. The TCR beta CDR3 regions underwent amplification using RNA transcripts as the source. TCR CDR3 regions were first amplified by RT-PCR with HTBI primers. MiXCR was run by TCRdb on the multiplex PCR reads, yielding one entry per CDR3 protein. The sample includes about 420,000 distinct CDR3 sequences, about 15% of them seen just once. The sequencing input was blood. These receptors were taken from a woman younger than 35 with Graves' hyperthyroidism.

The chain has TRBV6-1 and TRBJ2-2; 12 nucleotides match TRBD1. From germline, CDR1 is MNHNS and CDR2 SASEGT. V gave up 6 bases and J gave up 6 bases; unmatched junction bases: 2. The CDR3 is made up of 14 amino acids. In DNA, the CDR3 is TGTGCCAGCAGGGGACAGGGGGCATCCGGGGAGCTGTTTTTT. This sequence encodes CASRGQGASGELFF.

The chain is built from TRBV11-2 and TRBJ1-5; 8 bases fit TRBD1. The ends lost 6 bases at V and 5 bases at J; junction bases unmatched: 6. The CDR3 is 14 amino acids. Germline V CDR1 and CDR2: SGHAT, FQNNGV. Here the CDR3 reads CASSRTGTDQPQHF. The CDR3 DNA reads as TGTGCCAGCAGTCGGACAGGGACGGATCAGCCCCAGCATTTT.

This clonotype was counted ten times or more. This chain links TRBV7-9 with TRBJ2-2, with D perhaps assigned TRBD1 or TRBD2 (6 bases each). CDR3 length equals 13 residues. V was pared by 8 bases and J by 2 bases, with 9 bases between. CDR1 is SEHNR and CDR2 is FQNEAQ in the germline V gene (reference sequence). The CDR3 DNA reads as TGTGCCAGCCGCGGGACAAACACCGGGGAGCTGTTTTTT. Protein sequence: CASRGTNTGELFF. The whole variable domain, filled in from reference TRBV7-9 and TRBJ2-2, reads DTGVSQNPRHKITKRGQNVTFRCDPISEHNRLYWYRQTLGQGPEFLTYFQNEAQLEKSRLLSDRFSAERPKGSFSTLEIQRTEQGDSAMYLCASRGTNTGELFFGEGSRLTVL.

The chain has TRBV20-1 and TRBJ1-5, with D hard to call. The CDR3 covers 15 residues. Germline CDR1 reads DFQATT; CDR2 reads SNEGSKA (reference sequence). Deletions cut 6 bases from V and 0 bases from J, with 15 bases between. Here the CDR3 reads CSARVAANSNQPQHF. Written as DNA, the CDR3 is TGCAGTGCCCGAGTGGCAGCAAATAGCAATCAGCCCCAGCATTTT.

Comments on this clonotype: A much larger clone lies one base from this, so it may be a read error. The gene calls are TRBV19 and TRBJ2-1, with 9 positions matching TRBD2. The CDR3 consists of 12 residues. The germline V gene encodes CDR1 LNHDA and CDR2 SQIVND (reference sequence). Trimming at V came to 9 bases and at J to 10 bases, leaving 7 bases not matched to a gene. DNA for the CDR3: TGTGCCAGCGCGGGAGGGCGGTGGGAGCAGTTCTTC. As protein: CASAGGRWEQFF.

This clonotype occurred a few times. J is TRBJ1-1 and V is TRBV29-1, with D unresolved. The CDR3 has 15 residues. Per the germline V gene, CDR1 is SQVTM and CDR2 is ANQGSEA. The V end was cut by 4 bases, the J end by 0 bases, with 15 bases between. The CDR3 DNA reads as TGCAGCGTTGTCGACGGGGTCCTTCTGAACACTGAAGCTTTCTTT. Residues: CSVVDGVLLNTEAFF. The complete variable domain, with remaining parts taken from reference TRBV29-1 and TRBJ1-1, reads SAVISQKPSRDICQRGTSLTIQCQVDSQVTMMFWYRQQPGQSLTLIATANQGSEATYESGFVIDKFPISRPNLTFSTLTVSNMSPEDSSIYLCSVVDGVLLNTEAFFGQGTRLTVV.

Many counts were recorded for this clonotype. The J gene is TRBJ2-4, the V gene TRBV20-1; perhaps TRBD1 as D (6 bases). Trimming cost V 4 bases and J 0 bases, with 13 bases left between them. Germline V gene sequence: CDR1 DFQATT, CDR2 SNEGSKA (reference sequence). The CDR3 is 15 amino acids. This CDR3 reads CSATGQPLAKNIQYF. The CDR3 nucleotides are TGCAGTGCTACTGGACAGCCTCTAGCCAAAAACATTCAGTACTTC.

At least ten counts were recorded for this clonotype. The V gene is TRBV20-1, the J gene TRBJ2-3; D may be TRBD2 (5 bases). The ends were cut back, 0 bases at V and 5 bases at J, with 21 bases in the middle. The germline CDR1 and CDR2 sequences are DFQATT and SNEGSKA (reference sequence). The CDR3 has 17 residues. The CDR3: CSARDEASSPRGDTQYF. As DNA, the CDR3 is TGCAGTGCTAGAGATGAGGCTAGCTCACCTCGTGGAGATACGCAGTATTTT.